The sequence of this T cell receptor (beta chain) was determined in a study of T cell changes during pregnancy in multiple sclerosis. Sequencing used immunoSEQ multiplex PCR; TCRdb keeps in-frame clones, though not all of them. The repertoire holds tens of thousands of clones, with approximately 92% as singletons. V lost 2 bases, J lost 3 bases, and 13 bases lay in between. The germline V gene encodes CDR1 MRHNA and CDR2 SNTAGT. This CDR3 contains 16 residues. This sequence originates from a female donor with multiple sclerosis, enrolled in a pregnancy study. The genes are TRBV6-4 and TRBJ2-2; TRBD1 is a possible D gene (6 bases). Here the sequenced sample was peripheral blood, taken in the first trimester of pregnancy. CDR3 sequence (DNA): TGTGCCAGCAGTGACATCCTCAAGGGGGACACCGGGGAGCTGTTTTTT. Protein: CASSDILKGDTGELFF.